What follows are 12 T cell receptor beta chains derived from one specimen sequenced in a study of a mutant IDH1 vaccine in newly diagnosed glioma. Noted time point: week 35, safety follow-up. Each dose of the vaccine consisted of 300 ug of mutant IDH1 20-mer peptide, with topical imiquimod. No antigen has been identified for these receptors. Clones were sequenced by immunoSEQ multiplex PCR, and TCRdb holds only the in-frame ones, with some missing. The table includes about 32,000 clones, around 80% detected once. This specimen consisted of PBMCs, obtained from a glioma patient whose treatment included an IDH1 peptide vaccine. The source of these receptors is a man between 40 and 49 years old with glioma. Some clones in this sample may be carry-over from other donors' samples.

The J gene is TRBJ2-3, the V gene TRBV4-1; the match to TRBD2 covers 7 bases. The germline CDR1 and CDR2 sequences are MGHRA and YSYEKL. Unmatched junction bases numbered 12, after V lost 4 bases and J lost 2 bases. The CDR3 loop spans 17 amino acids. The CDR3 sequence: CASSPWGGVKTTDTQYF. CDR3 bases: TGCGCCAGCAGCCCCTGGGGGGGTGTCAAGACCACAGATACGCAGTATTTT.

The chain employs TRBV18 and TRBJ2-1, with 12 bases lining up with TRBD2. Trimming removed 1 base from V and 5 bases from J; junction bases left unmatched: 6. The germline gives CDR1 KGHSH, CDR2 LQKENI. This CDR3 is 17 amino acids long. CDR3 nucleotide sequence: TGTGCCAGCTCACCACGTCTAGCGGGGGGGGGAAACAATGAGCAGTTCTTC. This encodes CASSPRLAGGGNNEQFF.

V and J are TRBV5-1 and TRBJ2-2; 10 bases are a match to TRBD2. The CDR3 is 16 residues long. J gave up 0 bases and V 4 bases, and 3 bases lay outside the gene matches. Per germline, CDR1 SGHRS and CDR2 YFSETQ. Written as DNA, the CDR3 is TGCGCCAGCAGCACTAGCGGGGACGCGAACACCGGGGAGCTGTTTTTT. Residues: CASSTSGDANTGELFF.

CDR3 sequence reads: CASSMTGSTGELFF. In DNA, the CDR3 is TGTGCCAGTAGTATGACAGGGAGCACCGGGGAGCTGTTTTTT. The V call is TRBV19, the J call TRBJ2-2; 7 positions match TRBD1. Germline CDR1 LNHDA, CDR2 SQIVND (reference sequence). The CDR3 is made up of 14 amino acids. The V and J ends lost 3 bases and 4 bases, in that order; junction bases with no gene match: 2.

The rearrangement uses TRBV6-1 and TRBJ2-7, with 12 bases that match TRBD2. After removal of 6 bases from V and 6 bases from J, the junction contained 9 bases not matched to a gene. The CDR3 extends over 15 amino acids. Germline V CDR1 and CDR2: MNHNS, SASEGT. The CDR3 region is CASSPTLAGGGEQYF. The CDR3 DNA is TGTGCCAGCAGCCCCACACTAGCGGGGGGCGGCGAGCAGTACTTC.

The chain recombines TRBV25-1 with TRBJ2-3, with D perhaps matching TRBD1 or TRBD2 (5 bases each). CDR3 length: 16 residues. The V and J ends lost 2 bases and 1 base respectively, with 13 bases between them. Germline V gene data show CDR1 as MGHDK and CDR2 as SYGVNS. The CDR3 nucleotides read TGTGCCAGCAGTGAACTGGGGGATTATCGCACAGATACGCAGTATTTT. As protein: CASSELGDYRTDTQYF. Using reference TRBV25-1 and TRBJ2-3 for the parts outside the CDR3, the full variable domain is EADIYQTPRYLVIGTGKKITLECSQTMGHDKMYWYQQDPGMELHLIHYSYGVNSTEKGDLSSESTVSRIRTEHFPLTLESARPSHTSQYLCASSELGDYRTDTQYFGPGTRLTVL.

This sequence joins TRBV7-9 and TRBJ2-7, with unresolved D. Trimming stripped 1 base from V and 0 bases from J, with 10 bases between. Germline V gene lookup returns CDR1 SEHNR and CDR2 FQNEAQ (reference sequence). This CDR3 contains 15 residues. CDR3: CASSLDVSRSYEQYF. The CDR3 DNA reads TGTGCCAGCAGCTTAGATGTCAGCCGCTCCTACGAGCAGTACTTC.

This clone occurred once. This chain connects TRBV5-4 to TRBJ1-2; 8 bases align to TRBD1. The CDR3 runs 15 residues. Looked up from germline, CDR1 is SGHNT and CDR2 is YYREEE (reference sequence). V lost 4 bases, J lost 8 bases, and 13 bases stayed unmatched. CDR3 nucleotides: TGTGCCAGCAGCCCTCCAGGACAGGGTGGCCGGGGCTACACCTTC. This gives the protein CASSPPGQGGRGYTF.

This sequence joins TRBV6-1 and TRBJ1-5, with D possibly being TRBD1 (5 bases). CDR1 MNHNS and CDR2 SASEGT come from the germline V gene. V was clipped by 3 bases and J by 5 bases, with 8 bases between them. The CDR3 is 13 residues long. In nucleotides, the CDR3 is TGTGCCAGCAGTGAGCAGGGAGATCAGCCCCAGCATTTT. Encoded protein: CASSEQGDQPQHF.

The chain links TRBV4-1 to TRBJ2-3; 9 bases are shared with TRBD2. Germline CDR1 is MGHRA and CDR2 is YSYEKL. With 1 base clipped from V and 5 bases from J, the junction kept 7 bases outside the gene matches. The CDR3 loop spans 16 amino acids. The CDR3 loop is CASSQGRGGYQDTQYF. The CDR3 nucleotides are TGCGCCAGCAGCCAAGGGCGGGGGGGTTACCAAGATACGCAGTATTTT.

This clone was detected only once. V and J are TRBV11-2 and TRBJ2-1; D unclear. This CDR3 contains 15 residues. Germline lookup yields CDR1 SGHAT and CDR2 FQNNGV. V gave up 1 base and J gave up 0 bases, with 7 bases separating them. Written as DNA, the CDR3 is TGTGCCAGCAGCTTAGGTGTGCTCTCCTACAATGAGCAGTTCTTC. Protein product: CASSLGVLSYNEQFF.

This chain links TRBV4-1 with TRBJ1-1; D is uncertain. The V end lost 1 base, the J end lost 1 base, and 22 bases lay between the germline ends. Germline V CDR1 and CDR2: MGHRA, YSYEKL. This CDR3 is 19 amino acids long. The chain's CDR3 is CASSQAWGGELTPNTEAFF. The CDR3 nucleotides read TGCGCCAGCAGCCAAGCCTGGGGTGGAGAGTTAACCCCGAACACTGAAGCTTTCTTT.